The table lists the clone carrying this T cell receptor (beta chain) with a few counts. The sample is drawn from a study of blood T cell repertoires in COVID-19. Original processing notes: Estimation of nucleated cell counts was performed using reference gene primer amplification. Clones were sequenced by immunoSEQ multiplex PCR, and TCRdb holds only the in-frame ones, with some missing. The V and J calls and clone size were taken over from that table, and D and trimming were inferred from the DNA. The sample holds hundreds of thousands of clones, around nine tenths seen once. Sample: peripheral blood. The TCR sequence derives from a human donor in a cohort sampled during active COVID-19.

CDR3: CASSLVSPTSVQYF. DNA for the CDR3: TGTGCCAGCAGCTTGGTGTCACCGACTAGCGTTCAGTACTTC. J is TRBJ2-7 and V is TRBV7-9; 8 nucleotides align to TRBD2. This CDR3 is built from 14 residues. Trimming at V came to 3 bases and at J to 10 bases, leaving 11 bases not matched to a gene. CDR1 and CDR2 from the germline V gene are SEHNR and FQNEAQ (reference sequence).